The 8 T cell receptor beta chains below come from one sample, sequenced in a study of CD8 T cells in Susac syndrome. An input of about 0.45 to 1 ug of RNA was subjected to reverse transcription using random hexamers. MiXCR, applied by TCRdb to the immunoSEQ multiplex PCR reads, yields one record per CDR3 protein. The table includes approximately 200,000 distinct CDR3 sequences, 92% detected once. Source material: CD8+ T cells from PBMCs. These receptors were taken from a human donor with multiple sclerosis.

This chain uses TRBV20-1 with TRBJ2-1, with D maybe TRBD1 (6 bases). CDR1 and CDR2 (germline): DFQATT, SNEGSKA (reference sequence). This CDR3 is 14 amino acids long. V lost 4 bases to trimming and J lost 5 bases, with 15 bases between them. The CDR3 is CSATDWGQDNEQFF. The DNA of the CDR3 is TGCAGTGCTACTGACTGGGGGCAGGACAATGAGCAGTTCTTC.

The chain is built from TRBV29-1 and TRBJ2-3; D not resolved. Germline V CDR1 and CDR2: SQVTM, ANQGSEA. V was pared by 1 base and J by 5 bases, with 4 bases between. The CDR3 has 11 amino acids. CDR3 protein: CSVEGVDTQYF. The CDR3 bases are TGCAGCGTTGAAGGGGTAGATACGCAGTATTTT.

The chain carries TRBV7-9 and TRBJ1-2; D is undetermined. The CDR3 sequence is 14 residues long. Trimming left V 4 bases short and J 0 bases short, with 9 bases between. CDR1 is SEHNR and CDR2 is FQNEAQ in the germline V gene (reference sequence). In DNA, the CDR3 is TGTGCCAGCAGCTCCCCCGGTGCTAACTATGGCTACACCTTC. As protein: CASSSPGANYGYTF.

The sample holds a few counts of this clonotype. The chain has TRBV25-1 and TRBJ1-1, with D hard to call. The germline V gene has CDR1 MGHDK and CDR2 SYGVNS. The CDR3 covers 14 residues. With 1 base removed from V and 2 bases from J, the gap between germline ends came to 8 bases. The CDR3 DNA is TGTGCCAGCAGTGAATTCTTGGGTAACACTGAAGCTTTCTTT. This sequence encodes CASSEFLGNTEAFF.

The sample holds one count of this clonotype. This chain joins TRBV4-3 and TRBJ2-1; no clear D. The V gene's germline CDR1 is LGHNA and CDR2 YSLEER. V was clipped by 0 bases and J by 0 bases, with 9 bases between them. The CDR3 length is 16 residues. CDR3 loop: CASSQDLPSSYNEQFF. The CDR3, as DNA: TGCGCCAGCAGCCAAGATCTTCCCAGCTCCTACAATGAGCAGTTCTTC.

The J gene is TRBJ2-7, the V gene TRBV5-6, with 7 bases fitting TRBD1. This CDR3 comprises 14 residues. J lost 3 bases, V lost 2 bases, and 5 bases had no gene match. Per germline, CDR1 SGHDT and CDR2 YYEEEE. CDR3 residues: CASSFGDSFYEQYF. In DNA form, the CDR3 reads TGTGCCAGCAGCTTTGGGGACAGCTTCTACGAGCAGTACTTC.

V and J are TRBV5-6 and TRBJ1-2, with TRBD1 as a possible D gene (5 bases). The germline V and J ends were trimmed by 1 base and 4 bases, with 11 bases remaining between them. There are 14 residues in the CDR3. Germline CDR1 is SGHDT and CDR2 is YYEEEE. The CDR3 sequence is CASSLSGRAYGYTF. In DNA form, the CDR3 reads TGTGCCAGCAGCTTGTCGGGACGGGCCTATGGCTACACCTTC. Full variable domain (missing parts from reference TRBV5-6 and TRBJ1-2): DAGVTQSPTHLIKTRGQQVTLRCSPKSGHDTVSWYQQALGQGPQFIFQYYEEEERQRGNFPDRFSGHQFPNYSSELNVNALLLGDSALYLCASSLSGRAYGYTFGSGTRLTVV.

This clonotype showed up just a few times. The V and J genes are TRBV30 and TRBJ2-1; TRBD2 might be the D (6 bases). V lost 1 base, J lost 2 bases, and 12 bases lay in between. The germline V gene has CDR1 GTSNPN and CDR2 SVGIG (reference sequence). The CDR3 runs to 15 residues. CDR3 bases: TGTGCCTGGAGTGACGCAGGGACTCCCTACAATGAGCAGTTCTTC. It encodes CAWSDAGTPYNEQFF.